The rows below give T cell receptor beta chains drawn from one sample of a study of blood T cells in healthy people across ages. TCRdb recomputed calls from the 5' RACE reads with MiXCR, one row per CDR3 protein. The sample has 780,000 or so distinct CDR3 sequences, more than 55% seen once. The sequenced sample consisted of blood. The receptors originated from a man aged 35-49 years in good health. The CDR3 runs from the conserved cysteine through the conserved F or W. The D gene is left open where the match is weak. Size is stated for part of the rows, as once, few or many counts, or as a class when the clone is expanded.

CDR3nt: TGCAGCGGCCGAAACACAGATACGCAGTATTTT; CDR3aa: CSGRNTDTQYF; abundance: .; d_gene: .; v_gene: TRBV29-1; j_gene: TRBJ2-3
CDR3nt: TGCGCCAGCAGCTTGAGAAGGGTTTGGGTAGAGCAGTTCTTC; CDR3aa: CASSLRRVWVEQFF; abundance: .; d_gene: .; v_gene: TRBV5-1; j_gene: TRBJ2-1
CDR3nt: TGTGCCAGTAGTATAGGTCAGGGCTCCTACAATGAGCAGTTCTTC; CDR3aa: CASSIGQGSYNEQFF; abundance: .; d_gene: .; v_gene: TRBV19; j_gene: TRBJ2-1
CDR3nt: TGTGCCAGCAGCAGCCGTGAACAGGGCTCCTACGAGCAGTACTTC; CDR3aa: CASSSREQGSYEQYF; abundance: .; d_gene: .; v_gene: TRBV7-9; j_gene: TRBJ2-7
CDR3nt: TGCAGCGTCAAAGAGGGGACAGGAAGCAATGAGCAGTTCTTC; CDR3aa: CSVKEGTGSNEQFF; abundance: .; d_gene: TRBD1; v_gene: TRBV29-1; j_gene: TRBJ2-1
CDR3nt: TGTGCCAGCAGTCTTGAAGGGACAGCCCAGAACTATGGCTACACCTTC; CDR3aa: CASSLEGTAQNYGYTF; abundance: few; d_gene: TRBD1; v_gene: TRBV7-2; j_gene: TRBJ1-2
CDR3nt: TGTGCCAGCAGCCCTCCCCACTATGGCTACACCTTC; CDR3aa: CASSPPHYGYTF; abundance: .; d_gene: .; v_gene: TRBV7-2; j_gene: TRBJ1-2
CDR3nt: TGTGCCAGCAGTTTTTATGGGCGGGGAGTACTTGATGAGCAGTTCTTC; CDR3aa: CASSFYGRGVLDEQFF; abundance: .; d_gene: .; v_gene: TRBV27; j_gene: TRBJ2-1
CDR3nt: TGTGCCAGCAGTTTGAACAGCGGGGCCCTTCAAGAGACCCAGTACTTC; CDR3aa: CASSLNSGALQETQYF; abundance: few; d_gene: TRBD2; v_gene: TRBV12-3/TRBV12-4; j_gene: TRBJ2-5
CDR3nt: TGCAGTGCTCTGGACAGTGCCGCCTACGAGCAGTACTTC; CDR3aa: CSALDSAAYEQYF; abundance: few; d_gene: .; v_gene: TRBV20-1; j_gene: TRBJ2-7
CDR3nt: TGTGCCAGCACCAATGGGCCGTCCAGGGAGCAGTACTTC; CDR3aa: CASTNGPSREQYF; abundance: few; d_gene: .; v_gene: TRBV12-3/TRBV12-4; j_gene: TRBJ2-4
CDR3nt: TGTGCCATCAGTCGGGGACTAGCGGGAGATCATGAGCAGTTCTTC; CDR3aa: CAISRGLAGDHEQFF; abundance: .; d_gene: TRBD2; v_gene: TRBV10-3; j_gene: TRBJ2-1
CDR3nt: TGTGCCAGCAGCTTAGGAGGACTAGCGGGGGCCTTATACACAGATACGCAGTATTTT; CDR3aa: CASSLGGLAGALYTDTQYF; abundance: few; d_gene: TRBD2; v_gene: TRBV7-2; j_gene: TRBJ2-3
CDR3nt: TGTGCCAGCAGTGTGACAGGGGCACAAGAGACCCAGTACTTC; CDR3aa: CASSVTGAQETQYF; abundance: .; d_gene: TRBD1; v_gene: TRBV27; j_gene: TRBJ2-5
CDR3nt: TGTGCCAGCAGCAGGACAGAAACAGAACAGTATGGCTACACCTTC; CDR3aa: CASSRTETEQYGYTF; abundance: .; d_gene: .; v_gene: TRBV21-1; j_gene: TRBJ1-2
CDR3nt: TGTGCCAGCAGTGGGGTGTTTGGACAGAGCCGGGGGGAGCAGTACTTC; CDR3aa: CASSGVFGQSRGEQYF; abundance: .; d_gene: .; v_gene: TRBV2; j_gene: TRBJ2-7
CDR3nt: TGCAGCGTCTCTAGCGGGGTCAACACCGGGGAGCTGTTTTTT; CDR3aa: CSVSSGVNTGELFF; abundance: .; d_gene: TRBD2; v_gene: TRBV29-1; j_gene: TRBJ2-2
CDR3nt: TGTGCCACCAGTGATTTTGGACACGATAGCAATCAGCCCCAGCATTTT; CDR3aa: CATSDFGHDSNQPQHF; abundance: .; d_gene: .; v_gene: TRBV24-1; j_gene: TRBJ1-5
CDR3nt: TGTACCAGCAGTTACTCCGACAGGGCCGAGGAGACCCAGTACTTC; CDR3aa: CTSSYSDRAEETQYF; abundance: .; d_gene: TRBD1; v_gene: TRBV6-6; j_gene: TRBJ2-5
CDR3nt: TGTGCCATCAGTGAGTCGGACAGAATCACAGATACGCAGTATTTT; CDR3aa: CAISESDRITDTQYF; abundance: .; d_gene: .; v_gene: TRBV10-3; j_gene: TRBJ2-3
CDR3nt: TGTGCCAGCAGTCTCACCGGGACAGGGCTCGACGCTTTCTTT; CDR3aa: CASSLTGTGLDAFF; abundance: .; d_gene: TRBD1; v_gene: TRBV12-3/TRBV12-4; j_gene: TRBJ1-1
CDR3nt: TGTGCCAGCAGTGGTACCGGGACAACAAAGCTTAACACCGGGGAGCTGTTTTTT; CDR3aa: CASSGTGTTKLNTGELFF; abundance: .; d_gene: .; v_gene: TRBV12-3/TRBV12-4; j_gene: TRBJ2-2